Listed below are T cell receptor beta chains from one sample, sequenced in a study of T cell repertoires in ileal Crohn's disease. Profiling relied on immunoSEQ multiplex PCR, and the TCRdb table lists in-frame clones only, not all of them. The sample has 16,000 or so clones, about 92% seen once. The sample taken for sequencing was ileal tissue. All receptors come from an adult with Crohn's disease. The CDR3 runs from the conserved cysteine through the conserved F or W. A D gene is named only where the DNA matches it firmly. Size tells how often a clone was seen (once, few, many) or the class of an expanded clone, and some rows leave it out.

size,V,D,J,DNA,CDR3
NA,TRBV7-3,NA,TRBJ1-1,TGTGCCAGCAGCCAAGACAGGAACACTGAAGCTTTCTTT,CASSQDRNTEAFF
once,TRBV7-6,TRBD2,TRBJ2-3,TGTGCCAGCAGCTCAGCGGGGGTAAAAGATACGCAGTATTTT,CASSSAGVKDTQYF
NA,TRBV18,TRBD1,TRBJ2-7,TGTGCCAGCTCCCTCGGGACAGGGGAGGGCGAGCAGTACTTC,CASSLGTGEGEQYF
NA,TRBV5-6,NA,TRBJ2-3,TGTGCCAGCAGCTTTTCGTATGGCACAGATACGCAGTATTTT,CASSFSYGTDTQYF
NA,TRBV11-1,NA,TRBJ2-5,TGTGCCAGCAGCTTATGGACTGGGGAGACCCAGTACTTC,CASSLWTGETQYF
NA,TRBV27,NA,TRBJ2-1,TGTGCCAGCAGTTATGCTGGACAGATGTACAATGAGCAGTTCTTC,CASSYAGQMYNEQFF
NA,TRBV5-4,NA,TRBJ1-1,TGTGCCAGCAGCACCCCCGTGACAGGGAACACTGAAGCTTTCTTT,CASSTPVTGNTEAFF
NA,TRBV10-3,TRBD2,TRBJ2-3,TGTGCCATCTCCGGCAAGCGGGGGGGCCTGAATTCTGATACGCAGTATTTT,CAISGKRGGLNSDTQYF
few,TRBV7-2,TRBD1,TRBJ1-6,TGTGCCAGCAGCTTATTCCGGACAGGGGGGGATTCACCCCTCCACTTT,CASSLFRTGGDSPLHF
NA,TRBV6-5,NA,TRBJ2-6,TGTGCCAGCAGTTACGGGACAACTGGGGCCAACGTCCTGACTTTC,CASSYGTTGANVLTF
NA,TRBV19,TRBD1,TRBJ1-6,TGTGCCAGTATGCGGGACAGGGGAACTCCCGCATACTTT,CASMRDRGTPAYF
NA,TRBV30,NA,TRBJ1-1,TGTGCCTGGAGTTCGTCAGGGGAAGCTTTCTTT,CAWSSSGEAFF
NA,TRBV6-5,NA,TRBJ2-3,TGTGCCAGCAGTTATGGGAGGGGGGCCACAGATACGCAGTATTTT,CASSYGRGATDTQYF
NA,TRBV30,NA,TRBJ1-4,TGTGCCTGGAGGGGCAGGTATAATGAAAAACTGTTTTTT,CAWRGRYNEKLFF
NA,TRBV6-4,NA,TRBJ1-1,TGTGCCAGCAGTGAGACGGGGTTTGGGACTGAAGCTTTCTTT,CASSETGFGTEAFF
NA,TRBV5-1,NA,TRBJ1-1,TGCGCCAGCAGCTTGTCTGCCGGGGGTCGGGGTGAAGCTTTCTTT,CASSLSAGGRGEAFF
few,TRBV4-3,TRBD1,TRBJ2-4,TGCGCCAGCAGCCGAGGGACAGGGGGTACGGACATTCAGTACTTC,CASSRGTGGTDIQYF
NA,TRBV7-8,NA,TRBJ2-4,TGTGCCAGCAGCTTGTCCGAGATAGCCAAAAACATTCAGTACTTC,CASSLSEIAKNIQYF
NA,TRBV28,TRBD1,TRBJ1-5,TGTGCCAGCAGTTTATCCGGGACAGGGATCGATCAGCCCCAGCATTTT,CASSLSGTGIDQPQHF
NA,TRBV18,NA,TRBJ2-5,TGTGCCAGCTCACAGGGGGTTCAAGAGACCCAGTACTTC,CASSQGVQETQYF
NA,TRBV7-2,NA,TRBJ2-7,TGTGCCAGCAGCTTTTCCTACGAGCAGTACTTC,CASSFSYEQYF
NA,TRBV7-3,NA,TRBJ2-5,TGTGCCAGCAGCTTCCAGGACGGACCCCAAGAGACCCAGTACTTC,CASSFQDGPQETQYF
NA,TRBV6-6,TRBD1,TRBJ2-7,TGTGCCAGCAGTTACGCGGCAGGGGGATATGAGCAGTACTTC,CASSYAAGGYEQYF
NA,TRBV9,NA,TRBJ1-4,TGTGCCAGCAGCGCAGGTTTCGGGTTCAGTGGTACAACTAATGAAAAACTGTTTTTT,CASSAGFGFSGTTNEKLFF
NA,TRBV15,NA,TRBJ1-5,TGTGCCACCAGCAGAGAGATGGCGGACAGCCATAGCAATCAGCCCCAGCATTTT,CATSREMADSHSNQPQHF
NA,TRBV5-4,NA,TRBJ1-2,TGTGCCAGCAGCCCGGACCGGTCGCTTGCGGATGGCTACACCTTC,CASSPDRSLADGYTF
NA,TRBV2,NA,TRBJ2-7,TGTGCCAGCAGTGAACTGGGGGAGAATTACGAGCAGTACTTC,CASSELGENYEQYF
NA,TRBV4-3,NA,TRBJ1-1,TGCGCCAGCAGCCACACAGGTTCGAACACTGAAGCTTTCTTT,CASSHTGSNTEAFF
NA,TRBV7-8,TRBD2,TRBJ2-3,TGTGCCAGCAGCTTAGCTGAGGTTCGGGGGGGCCTAGGAGATACGCAGTATTTT,CASSLAEVRGGLGDTQYF
once,TRBV28,NA,TRBJ1-6,TGTGCCAGCAGTTTGGGGCAGGGGATCAGTTCACCCCTCCACTTT,CASSLGQGISSPLHF
NA,TRBV9,NA,TRBJ2-7,TGTGCCAGCAGCGTAGGAGGTAGACCCTACGAGCAGTACTTC,CASSVGGRPYEQYF
NA,TRBV5-5,NA,TRBJ1-5,TGTGCCAGCAGCTTGGAGTTTGGCTCCCCGAGGCCCCAGCATTTT,CASSLEFGSPRPQHF